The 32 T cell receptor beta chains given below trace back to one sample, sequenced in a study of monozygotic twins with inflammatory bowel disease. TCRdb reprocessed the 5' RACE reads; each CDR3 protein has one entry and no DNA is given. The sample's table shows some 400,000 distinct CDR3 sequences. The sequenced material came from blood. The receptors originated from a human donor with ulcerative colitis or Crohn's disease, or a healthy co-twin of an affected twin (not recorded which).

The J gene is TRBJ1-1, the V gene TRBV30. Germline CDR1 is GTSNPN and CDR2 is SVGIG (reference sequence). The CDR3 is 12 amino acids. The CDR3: CAWSSTVAEAFF.

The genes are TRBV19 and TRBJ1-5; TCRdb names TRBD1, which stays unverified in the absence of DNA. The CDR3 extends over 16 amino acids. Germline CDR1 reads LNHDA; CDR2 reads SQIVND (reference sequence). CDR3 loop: CASSSDSFSGNQPQHF.

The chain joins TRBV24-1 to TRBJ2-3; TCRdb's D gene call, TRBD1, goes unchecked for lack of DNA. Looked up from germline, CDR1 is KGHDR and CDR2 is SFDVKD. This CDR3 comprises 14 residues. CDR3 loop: CATSERQGTDTQYF.

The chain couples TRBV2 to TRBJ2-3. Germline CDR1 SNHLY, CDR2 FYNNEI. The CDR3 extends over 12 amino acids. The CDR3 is CASGLDTDTQYF.

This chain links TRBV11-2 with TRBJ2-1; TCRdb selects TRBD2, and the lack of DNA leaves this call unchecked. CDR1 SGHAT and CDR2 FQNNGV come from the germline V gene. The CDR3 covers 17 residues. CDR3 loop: CASSSDLWGTRHNEQFF.

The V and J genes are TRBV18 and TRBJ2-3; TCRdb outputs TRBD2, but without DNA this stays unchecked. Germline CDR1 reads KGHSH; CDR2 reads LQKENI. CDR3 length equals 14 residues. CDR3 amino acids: CASSPLAGADTQYF.

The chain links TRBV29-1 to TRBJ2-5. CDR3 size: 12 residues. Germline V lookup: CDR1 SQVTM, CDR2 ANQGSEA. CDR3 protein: CSVDPVTETQYF.

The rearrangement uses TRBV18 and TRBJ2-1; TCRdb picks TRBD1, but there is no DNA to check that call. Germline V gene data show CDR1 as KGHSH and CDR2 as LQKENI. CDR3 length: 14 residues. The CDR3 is CASSPRTGADEQFF.

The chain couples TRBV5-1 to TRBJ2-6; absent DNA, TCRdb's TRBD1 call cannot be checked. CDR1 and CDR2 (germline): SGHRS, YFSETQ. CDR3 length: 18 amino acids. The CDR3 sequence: CASSSRTGETSGANVLTF.

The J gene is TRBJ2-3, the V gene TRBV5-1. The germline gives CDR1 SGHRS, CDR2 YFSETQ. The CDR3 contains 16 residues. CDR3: CASSVGQAVVPDTQYF.

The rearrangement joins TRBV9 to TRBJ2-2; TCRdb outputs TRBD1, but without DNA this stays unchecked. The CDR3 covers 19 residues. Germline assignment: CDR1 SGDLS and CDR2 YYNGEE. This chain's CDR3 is CASSVGPTGGSLSTGELFF.

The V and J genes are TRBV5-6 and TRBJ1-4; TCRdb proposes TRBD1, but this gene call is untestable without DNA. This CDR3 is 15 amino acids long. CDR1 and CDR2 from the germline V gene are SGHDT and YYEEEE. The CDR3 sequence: CASSWRGTGGEKLFF.

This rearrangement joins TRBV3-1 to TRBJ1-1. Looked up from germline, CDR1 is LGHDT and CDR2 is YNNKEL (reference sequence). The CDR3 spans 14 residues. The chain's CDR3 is CASSQATVNTEAFF.

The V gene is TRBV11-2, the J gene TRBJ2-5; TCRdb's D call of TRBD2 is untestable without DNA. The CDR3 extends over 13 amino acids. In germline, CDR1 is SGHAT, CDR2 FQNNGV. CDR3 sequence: CASSLDAGETQYF.

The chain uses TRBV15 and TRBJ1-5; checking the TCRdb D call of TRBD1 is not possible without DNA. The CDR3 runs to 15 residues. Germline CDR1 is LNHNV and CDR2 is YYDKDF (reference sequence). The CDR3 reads CATSRDKGVSEPQHF.

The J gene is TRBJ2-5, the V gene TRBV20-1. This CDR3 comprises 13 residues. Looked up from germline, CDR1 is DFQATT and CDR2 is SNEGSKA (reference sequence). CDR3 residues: CSARGGTKETQYF.

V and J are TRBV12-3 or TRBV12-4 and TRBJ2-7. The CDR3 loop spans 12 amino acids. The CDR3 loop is CASSFERYEQYF.

The CDR3 loop reads CATSAATNQIYNEQFF. The rearrangement joins TRBV24-1 to TRBJ2-1; the TRBD2 assignment by TCRdb is unverifiable without DNA. CDR3 size: 16 residues. Germline CDR1 KGHDR, CDR2 SFDVKD.

CDR3 amino acids: CASSQPPLQGWAQYF. V gene TRBV3-1 combines with J gene TRBJ2-5; the TCRdb D gene call, TRBD1, has no DNA to confirm it. The CDR3 covers 15 residues. Germline assignment: CDR1 LGHDT and CDR2 YNNKEL (reference sequence).

CDR3 region: CASRSFGTSNEQFF. J is TRBJ2-1 and V is TRBV5-1; with no DNA, the TCRdb D assignment of TRBD2 cannot be verified. The CDR3 sequence is 14 residues long. Germline lookup yields CDR1 SGHRS and CDR2 YFSETQ.

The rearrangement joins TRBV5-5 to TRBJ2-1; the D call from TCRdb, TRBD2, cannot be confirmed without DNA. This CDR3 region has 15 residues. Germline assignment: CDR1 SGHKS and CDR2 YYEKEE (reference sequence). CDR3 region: CASSSTSGSSYEQFF.

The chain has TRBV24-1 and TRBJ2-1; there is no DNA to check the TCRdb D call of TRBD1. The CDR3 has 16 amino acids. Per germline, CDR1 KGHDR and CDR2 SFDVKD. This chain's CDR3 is CATSDFRGGSYNEQFF.

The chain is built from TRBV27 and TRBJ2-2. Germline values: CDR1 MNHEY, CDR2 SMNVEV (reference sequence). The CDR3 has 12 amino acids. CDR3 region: CASREIGGELFF.

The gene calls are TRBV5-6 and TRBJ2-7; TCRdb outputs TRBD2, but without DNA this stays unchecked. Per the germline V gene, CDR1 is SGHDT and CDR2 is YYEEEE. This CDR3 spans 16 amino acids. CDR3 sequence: CASSYAPSDPSYEQYF.

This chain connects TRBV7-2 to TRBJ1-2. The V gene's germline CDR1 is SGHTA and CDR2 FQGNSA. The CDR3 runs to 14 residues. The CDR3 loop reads CASSWARLGYGYTF.

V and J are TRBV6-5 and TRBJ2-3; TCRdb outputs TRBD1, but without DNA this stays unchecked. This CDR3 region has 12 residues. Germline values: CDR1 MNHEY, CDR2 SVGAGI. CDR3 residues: CASSYPPGTQYF.

The CDR3 sequence is CASSLGSQSDEQFF. V and J are TRBV11-2 and TRBJ2-1. CDR3 size: 14 residues. The germline V gene has CDR1 SGHAT and CDR2 FQNNGV.

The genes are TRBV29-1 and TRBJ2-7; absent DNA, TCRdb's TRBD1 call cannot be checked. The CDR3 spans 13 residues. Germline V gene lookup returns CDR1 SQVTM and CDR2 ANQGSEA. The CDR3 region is CSVATGNLYEQYF.

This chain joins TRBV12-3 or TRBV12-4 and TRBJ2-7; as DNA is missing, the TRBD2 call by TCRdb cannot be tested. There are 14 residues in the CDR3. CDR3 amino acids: CASNLGAGTYEQYF.

CDR3 residues: CSAVGYGQETQYF. The chain is built from TRBV20-1 and TRBJ2-5. The CDR3 spans 13 residues. Germline CDR1 DFQATT, CDR2 SNEGSKA (reference sequence).

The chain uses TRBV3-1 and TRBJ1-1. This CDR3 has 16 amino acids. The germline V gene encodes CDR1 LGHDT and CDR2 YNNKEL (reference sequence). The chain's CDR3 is CASSQGVGRGNTEAFF.

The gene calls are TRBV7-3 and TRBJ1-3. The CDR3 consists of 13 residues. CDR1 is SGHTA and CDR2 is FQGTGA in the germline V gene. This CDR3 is CASSFEEGNTIYF.